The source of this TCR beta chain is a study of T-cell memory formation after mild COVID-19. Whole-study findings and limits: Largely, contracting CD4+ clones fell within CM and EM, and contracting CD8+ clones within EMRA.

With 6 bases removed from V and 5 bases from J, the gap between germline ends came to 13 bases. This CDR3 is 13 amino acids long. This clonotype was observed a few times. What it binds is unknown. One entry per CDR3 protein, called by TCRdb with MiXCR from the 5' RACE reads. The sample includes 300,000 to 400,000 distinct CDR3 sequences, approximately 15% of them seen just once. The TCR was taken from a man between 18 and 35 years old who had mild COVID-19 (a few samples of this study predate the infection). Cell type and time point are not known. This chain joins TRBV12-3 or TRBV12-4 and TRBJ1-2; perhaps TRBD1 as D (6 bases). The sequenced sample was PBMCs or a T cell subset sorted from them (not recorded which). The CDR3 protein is CASSPTGQYGYTF. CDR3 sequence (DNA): TGTGCCAGCAGCCCGACAGGCCAGTATGGCTACACCTTC.